Listed here are 16 T cell receptor beta chains from one sample, sequenced in a study of T cell responses to AZD1222 COVID-19 vaccine (dated by TCRdb to the early 2020s). The library was generated by the immunoSEQ multiplex PCR assay. TCRdb's version of the immuneACCESS table is confined to in-frame rearrangements and falls short of the full clone set. An unresolved V gene accounts for under half of the shortfall where checked; the remainder is of unknown origin. In all, the sample holds over 110,000 clones, and roughly 90% of those were seen once. Of the sample, 1.5% to 2% falls within the top ten clones. The sample's time point, from its label and the paper: about 28 days (+/-7) after the second vaccine dose. The sequences come from peripheral blood, collected 28 days after the second AZD1222 dose. The receptors were sampled from an adult who received the AZD1222 COVID-19 vaccine.

This rearrangement joins TRBV9 to TRBJ1-5, with D perhaps TRBD1 (6 bases). V was pared by 0 bases and J by 3 bases, with 10 bases between. Germline loops: CDR1 SGDLS, CDR2 YYNGEE. CDR3 length equals 15 residues. For the CDR3, the DNA is TGTGCCAGCAGCGTAGGACAGGTTGACAATCAGCCCCAGCATTTT. Translation gives CASSVGQVDNQPQHF.

This clone was picked up one time. The chain uses TRBV7-8 and TRBJ2-7; D is unclear. Looked up from germline, CDR1 is SGHVS and CDR2 is FQNEAQ. The CDR3 is made up of 14 amino acids. V was cut by 5 bases and J by 1 base, with 12 bases left in between. The CDR3: CASSPFAASYEQYF. The CDR3 nucleotides read TGTGCCAGCAGCCCTTTTGCGGCATCCTACGAGCAGTACTTC.

This clone appeared a few times. This rearrangement joins TRBV16 to TRBJ2-7, with 11 nucleotides matching TRBD2. CDR3 length: 15 residues. Germline trimming cut 2 bases from V and 2 bases from J; bases unmatched to any gene: 2. Germline V gene data show CDR1 as KGHSY and CDR2 as FQNENV. DNA of the CDR3: TGTGCCAGCAGCCAAATAGCGGGAGGGCCCTACGAGCAGTACTTC. Translation gives CASSQIAGGPYEQYF.

V gene TRBV9 combines with J gene TRBJ1-6; a possible D gene is TRBD1 (6 bases). The CDR3 is 15 amino acids. In germline, CDR1 is SGDLS, CDR2 YYNGEE. Trimming cost V 1 base and J 7 bases, with 12 bases left between them. The CDR3 bases are TGTGCCAGCAGCGTATTAGGGGACACCAATTCACCCCTCCACTTT. Protein sequence: CASSVLGDTNSPLHF.

The sample holds a few counts of this clone. This rearrangement joins TRBV12-3 or TRBV12-4 to TRBJ2-7; D unresolved. The germline V and J ends were trimmed by 4 bases and 0 bases, with 4 bases remaining between them. The CDR3 is made up of 12 amino acids. The CDR3 nucleotides read TGTGCCAGCAGTTCCAGCTCCTACGAGCAGTACGTC. This translates into CASSSSSYEQYV.

V and J are TRBV5-5 and TRBJ1-1; the D gene is possibly TRBD1 (5 bases). CDR3 length: 15 residues. Trimming shortened V by 1 base and J by 8 bases, and 18 bases separated the two germline ends. In germline, CDR1 is SGHKS, CDR2 YYEKEE (reference sequence). Written as DNA, the CDR3 is TGTGCCAGCAGCTTGAACGGACAATCCCACTCGGAAGCTTTCTTT. Translation gives CASSLNGQSHSEAFF.

This chain joins TRBV12-5 and TRBJ1-2, with 8 nucleotides matching TRBD1. Trimming removed 1 base from V and 7 bases from J; junction bases left unmatched: 5. The CDR3 spans 14 residues. Germline-derived CDR1 and CDR2 are LGHNT and FRNRAP. CDR3 loop: CASGLETGVGGYTF. The CDR3 coding sequence is TGTGCTAGTGGTTTGGAGACAGGGGTGGGTGGCTACACCTTC.

This chain joins TRBV5-4 and TRBJ1-4; D possibly corresponds to TRBD1 (5 bases). Trimming left V 4 bases short and J 0 bases short, with 10 bases between. CDR1 is SGHNT, CDR2 YYREEE, per germline (reference sequence). This CDR3 region has 15 residues. The CDR3 DNA sequence: TGTGCCAGCAGCGGGGGGGGATCAACTAATGAAAAACTGTTTTTT. This codes for CASSGGGSTNEKLFF.

This chain joins TRBV11-2 and TRBJ2-6; 10 bases are shared with TRBD2. V trimming: 2 bases; J trimming: 0 bases; junction bases outside the gene matches: 7. Germline CDR1 SGHAT, CDR2 FQNNGV. The CDR3 runs 19 residues. The CDR3 loop reads CASSLQGLALYSGANVLTF. In nucleotides, the CDR3 is TGTGCCAGCAGCTTACAGGGACTAGCGCTCTACTCTGGGGCCAACGTCCTGACTTTC.

The chain uses TRBV12-3 or TRBV12-4 and TRBJ1-1; D unclear. V was cut by 0 bases and J by 2 bases, with 4 bases left in between. The CDR3 is made up of 13 amino acids. The CDR3 DNA reads as TGTGCCAGCAGTTTAGCCCCAAACACTGAAGCTTTCTTT. Amino acids: CASSLAPNTEAFF.

This rearrangement joins TRBV18 to TRBJ1-1, with TRBD1 as a possible D gene (6 bases). The CDR3 runs to 13 residues. From germline, CDR1 is KGHSH and CDR2 LQKENI. The V end was cut by 5 bases, the J end by 1 base, with 8 bases between. The CDR3 reads CASSGGQNTEAFF. The CDR3 coding sequence is TGTGCCAGCTCAGGGGGACAGAACACTGAAGCTTTCTTT. Supplemented by reference TRBV18 and TRBJ1-1, the full variable domain reads NAGVMQNPRHLVRRRGQEARLRCSPMKGHSHVYWYRQLPEEGLKFMVYLQKENIIDESGMPKERFSAEFPKEGPSILRIQQVVRGDSAAYFCASSGGQNTEAFFGQGTRLTVV.

The chain is built from TRBV28 and TRBJ2-1; 8 positions agree with TRBD1. V was clipped by 5 bases and J by 10 bases; unmatched bases: 10. CDR3 length: 14 residues. Germline CDR1 MDHEN, CDR2 SYDVKM. CDR3 in amino acids: CASSAGGSQWEQFF. The CDR3 DNA sequence: TGTGCCAGCAGTGCAGGGGGCAGTCAATGGGAGCAGTTCTTC.

The V and J genes are TRBV9 and TRBJ2-1; 11 bases agree with TRBD2. The CDR3 covers 17 residues. V lost 5 bases and J lost 0; bases outside the gene matches: 7. Germline CDR1 reads SGDLS; CDR2 reads YYNGEE. In DNA, the CDR3 is TGTGCCAGCAGGGAGACTAGCGGGGATAGCTCCTACAATGAGCAGTTCTTC. It translates to CASRETSGDSSYNEQFF.

This clone appeared once. The V call is TRBV6-1, the J call TRBJ1-2; D might be TRBD1 (5 bases). The germline V gene encodes CDR1 MNHNS and CDR2 SASEGT. There are 13 residues in the CDR3. V gave up 1 base and J gave up 8 bases, with 11 bases separating them. CDR3 in DNA: TGTGCCAGCAGTGAAGTCGTGGGGGGAGGCTACACCTTC. Amino acids: CASSEVVGGGYTF.

The chain is built from TRBV29-1 and TRBJ2-7; D may match TRBD1 or TRBD2 (6 bases each). Trimming shortened V by 7 bases and J by 0 bases, and 19 bases separated the two germline ends. CDR1 is SQVTM and CDR2 is ANQGSEA in the germline V gene. CDR3 length: 15 amino acids. CDR3: CSARRGTQPSYEQYF. DNA of the CDR3: TGCAGCGCCCGGCGCGGGACACAGCCCTCCTACGAGCAGTACTTC.

V is TRBV11-2 and J is TRBJ2-5, with TRBD2 identical over 13 bases. The V gene end was trimmed by 1 base and the J gene end by 5 bases; junction bases not matched to a gene: 10. CDR3 length: 18 amino acids. Germline CDR1 and CDR2: SGHAT and FQNNGV. The CDR3 reads CASSLVPTSGGAGETQYF. CDR3 sequence (DNA): TGTGCCAGCAGCTTAGTCCCTACTAGCGGGGGGGCCGGGGAGACCCAGTACTTC.